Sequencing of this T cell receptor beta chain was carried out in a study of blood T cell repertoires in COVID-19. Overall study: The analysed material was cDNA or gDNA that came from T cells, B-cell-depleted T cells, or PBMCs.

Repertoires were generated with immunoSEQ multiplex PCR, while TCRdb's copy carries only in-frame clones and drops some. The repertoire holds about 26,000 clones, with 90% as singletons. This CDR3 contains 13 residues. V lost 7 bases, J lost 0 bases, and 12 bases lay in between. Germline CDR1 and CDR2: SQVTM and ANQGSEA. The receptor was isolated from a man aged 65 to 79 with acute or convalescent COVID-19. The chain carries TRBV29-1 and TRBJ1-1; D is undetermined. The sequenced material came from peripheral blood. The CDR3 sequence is CSGLADLNTEAFF. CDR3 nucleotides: TGCAGCGGACTTGCGGACTTGAACACTGAAGCTTTCTTT. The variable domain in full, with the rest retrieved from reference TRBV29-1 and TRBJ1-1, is SAVISQKPSRDICQRGTSLTIQCQVDSQVTMMFWYRQQPGQSLTLIATANQGSEATYESGFVIDKFPISRPNLTFSTLTVSNMSPEDSSIYLCSGLADLNTEAFFGQGTRLTVV.